One sample yielded the 24 T cell receptor beta chains listed below, sequenced in a study of blood T cell repertoires in COVID-19 (dated by TCRdb to 2020 to 2022). The library was made by the immunoSEQ multiplex PCR assay. In TCRdb, the immuneACCESS table is reduced to in-frame sequences with V and J assigned. These tables do not hold every clone; where another copy was compared, an unresolved V gene accounts for under half, and the others remain unexplained. The sample records about 170,000 clones, 85% of which are singletons. 3% to 4% of the sample is in the top ten clones. The sequenced sample was peripheral blood. The receptors were sampled from a human donor with acute or convalescent COVID-19. The donor label of this sample is uncertain.

V gene TRBV6-2 or TRBV6-3 combines with J gene TRBJ2-5, with 9 bases aligning to TRBD1. The CDR3 is 16 amino acids. CDR1 and CDR2 from the germline V gene are MNHEY and SVGEGT. The V segment lost 5 bases and the J segment 5 bases; nucleotides outside the gene matches: 12. DNA of the CDR3: TGTGCCAGCAGTCGCTCCGGGACAGGGAGGTCGGAGACCCAGTACTTC. Encoded protein: CASSRSGTGRSETQYF.

This sequence joins TRBV19 and TRBJ1-5, with a weak D call TRBD1 (5 bases). V was cut by 7 bases and J by 6 bases, with 25 bases left in between. Looked up from germline, CDR1 is LNHDA and CDR2 is SQIVND (reference sequence). The CDR3 sequence is 17 residues long. The CDR3 spells CASTPMRGRVSSQPQHF. CDR3 sequence (DNA): TGTGCCAGTACCCCAATGCGCGGCAGGGTGTCCAGTCAGCCCCAGCATTTT.

The V gene is TRBV19, the J gene TRBJ2-1, with 10 bases aligning to TRBD2. Germline CDR1 reads LNHDA; CDR2 reads SQIVND (reference sequence). The CDR3 runs to 16 residues. Trimming took 3 bases from V and 7 from J; bases not matched to a gene: 9. The DNA of the CDR3 is TGTGCCAGTAGTATCGGGCTAGCGGGGGCCGGGAATGAGCAGTTCTTC. Its translation: CASSIGLAGAGNEQFF.

The chain couples TRBV6-2 or TRBV6-3 to TRBJ2-6; the D gene is possibly TRBD2 (6 bases). The germline V gene encodes CDR1 MNHEY and CDR2 SVGEGT. The V gene lost 1 base and the J gene lost 2 bases, with 12 bases spanning the gap. The CDR3 loop spans 17 amino acids. This CDR3 is CASSYWGGLTGANVLTF. The CDR3 DNA is TGTGCCAGCAGTTACTGGGGAGGTCTTACTGGGGCCAACGTCCTGACTTTC.

V and J are TRBV11-3 and TRBJ1-4, with D possibly being TRBD1 (5 bases). This CDR3 contains 15 residues. V gave up 4 bases and J gave up 4 bases, with 13 bases separating them. Germline V CDR1 and CDR2: SGHNT, YENEEA. The CDR3: CASSSSTGLNEKLFF. The CDR3 DNA reads TGTGCCAGCAGCTCCTCAACGGGACTTAATGAAAAACTGTTTTTT. Variable domain in full (rest from reference TRBV11-3 and TRBJ1-4): EAGVVQSPRYKIIEKKQPVAFWCNPISGHNTLYWYLQNLGQGPELLIRYENEEAVDDSQLPKDRFSAERLKGVDSTLKIQPAELGDSAVYLCASSSSTGLNEKLFFGSGTQLSVL.

The chain is built from TRBV5-1 and TRBJ2-2, with 7 bases lining up with TRBD1. The CDR3 is made up of 17 amino acids. The junction had 9 bases not matched to a gene; V was cut back by 4 bases and J by 0 bases. The V gene's germline CDR1 is SGHRS and CDR2 YFSETQ. This chain's CDR3 is CASSRNPGQANTGELFF. In DNA form, the CDR3 reads TGCGCCAGCAGCCGAAACCCCGGACAGGCGAACACCGGGGAGCTGTTTTTT. The full variable domain, with the rest looked up from reference TRBV5-1 and TRBJ2-2, is KAGVTQTPRYLIKTRGQQVTLSCSPISGHRSVSWYQQTPGQGLQFLFEYFSETQRNKGNFPGRFSGRQFSNSRSEMNVSTLELGDSALYLCASSRNPGQANTGELFFGEGSRLTVL.

This clone was picked up a small number of times. V is TRBV2 and J is TRBJ1-1, with a weak D call TRBD1 (5 bases). The CDR3 loop spans 14 amino acids. Germline CDR1 reads SNHLY; CDR2 reads FYNNEI. The V and J ends lost 0 bases and 5 bases respectively, with 10 bases between them. In DNA, the CDR3 is TGTGCCAGCAGTGAAGCTAATGACAGAACTGAAGCTTTCTTT. This gives the protein CASSEANDRTEAFF.

The chain joins TRBV28 to TRBJ1-2, with D maybe TRBD1 (5 bases). Germline CDR1 and CDR2: MDHEN and SYDVKM. V was shortened by 2 bases and J by 4 bases, with 14 bases between the two germline ends. This CDR3 has 15 amino acids. CDR3 loop: CASSLGPGDSYGYTF. The CDR3 DNA reads TGTGCCAGCAGTTTAGGGCCCGGAGACAGCTATGGCTACACCTTC.

The chain carries TRBV7-3 and TRBJ2-5, with 7 bases that match TRBD2. The CDR3 runs 14 residues. Germline loops: CDR1 SGHTA, CDR2 FQGTGA. V gave up 2 bases and J gave up 2 bases; unmatched junction bases: 2. The CDR3 DNA reads TGTGCCAGCAGCTTAGCAGCGGGGCAAGAGACCCAGTACTTC. Its translation: CASSLAAGQETQYF.

V is TRBV7-9 and J is TRBJ1-1; D gene unclear. Germline assignment: CDR1 SEHNR and CDR2 FQNEAQ (reference sequence). The V and J ends lost 5 bases and 1 base respectively, with 8 bases between them. The CDR3 has 13 residues. The CDR3 DNA reads as TGTGCCAGCAGCCCCCGGGGGAACACTGAAGCTTTCTTT. Its translation is CASSPRGNTEAFF.

The rearrangement joins TRBV7-9 to TRBJ2-6; no clear D gene. The CDR3 totals 16 residues. The V gene's germline CDR1 is SEHNR and CDR2 FQNEAQ (reference sequence). Trimming left V 1 base short and J 0 bases short, with 7 bases between. In nucleotides, the CDR3 is TGTGCCAGCAGCTTAGTCGTCTACTCTGGGGCCAACGTCCTGACTTTC. This gives the protein CASSLVVYSGANVLTF.

The rearrangement joins TRBV3-1 (or the pseudogene TRBV3-2) to TRBJ2-7; 7 bases match TRBD1. This CDR3 spans 12 amino acids. With 4 bases clipped from V and 6 bases from J, the junction kept 3 bases outside the gene matches. Looked up from germline, CDR1 is LGHDT and CDR2 is YNNKEL (reference sequence). In nucleotides, the CDR3 is TGTGCCAGCAGCCGGGGACAGTTCGAGCAGTACTTC. This gives the protein CASSRGQFEQYF.

The V and J genes are TRBV3-1 (or the pseudogene TRBV3-2) and TRBJ1-2; 7 nucleotides match TRBD1. This CDR3 contains 13 residues. Germline V lookup: CDR1 LGHDT, CDR2 YNNKEL (reference sequence). The V segment lost 1 base and the J segment 9 bases; nucleotides outside the gene matches: 5. The CDR3 spells CASSQGYRGSYTF. CDR3 nucleotides: TGTGCCAGCAGCCAAGGTTACAGGGGTAGCTACACCTTC.

This clone was counted between two and nine times. J is TRBJ2-2 and V is TRBV9; TRBD1 matches at 7 bases. The J segment lost 4 bases and the V segment lost 6 bases, leaving 9 bases of the junction unmatched. This CDR3 region has 15 residues. Germline CDR1 and CDR2: SGDLS and YYNGEE. The CDR3 is CASTTLGQATGELFF. The CDR3 DNA is TGTGCCAGCACCACTCTCGGACAGGCCACCGGGGAGCTGTTTTTT.

This chain uses TRBV4-2 with TRBJ2-2, with TRBD2 identical over 7 bases. The CDR3 is made up of 14 amino acids. The V segment lost 4 bases and the J segment 6 bases; nucleotides outside the gene matches: 5. Per the germline V gene, CDR1 is LGHNA and CDR2 is YNFKEQ. In DNA, the CDR3 is TGTGCCAGCAGCCCTTCGACTAGCCCCGGGGAGCTGTTTTTT. Its protein product is CASSPSTSPGELFF.

V usage is TRBV18 and J usage is TRBJ1-5; 9 nucleotides line up with TRBD1. Germline V lookup: CDR1 KGHSH, CDR2 LQKENI. V dropped 5 bases and J dropped 6; count of bases not matched to a gene: 14. CDR3 length: 17 amino acids. The CDR3 nucleotides are TGTGCCAGCTCAGGAGGCCTACCGGGACAGGGCAGTCAGCCCCAGCATTTT. It encodes CASSGGLPGQGSQPQHF.

The V and J genes are TRBV25-1 and TRBJ1-3; D possibly corresponds to TRBD1 (6 bases). The V gene lost 5 bases and the J gene lost 4 bases, with 12 bases spanning the gap. The CDR3 sequence is 14 residues long. Germline V gives CDR1 MGHDK, CDR2 SYGVNS. The CDR3 here is CASSNPGEGNTIYF. The CDR3 DNA follows: TGTGCCAGCAGTAATCCAGGGGAAGGAAACACCATATATTTT.

V is TRBV18 and J is TRBJ1-1; D is perhaps TRBD1 (5 bases). V dropped 3 bases and J dropped 0 bases, with 11 bases sitting between them. This CDR3 comprises 15 residues. Germline-derived CDR1 and CDR2 are KGHSH and LQKENI. The CDR3 region is CASSPDTAMNTEAFF. The CDR3, as DNA: TGTGCCAGCTCACCGGACACAGCTATGAACACTGAAGCTTTCTTT.

This chain joins TRBV7-2 and TRBJ1-2; D may be TRBD1 (5 bases). V lost 1 base and J lost 8, with 11 bases in between. Germline CDR1 and CDR2: SGHTA and FQGNSA. This CDR3 comprises 13 residues. CDR3 nucleotide sequence: TGTGCCAGCAGCTTAGGCAGGGCTAACGGCTACACCTTC. Translating gives CASSLGRANGYTF.

This chain joins TRBV7-2 and TRBJ1-5; a possible D gene is TRBD1 (5 bases). Germline assignment: CDR1 SGHTA and CDR2 FQGNSA. The CDR3 sequence is 15 residues long. Trimming pared 5 bases from V and 2 bases from J, leaving 13 bases between. The DNA of the CDR3 is TGTGCCAGCAGCGTCCAGGGAATCGGCAATCAGCCCCAGCATTTT. As protein: CASSVQGIGNQPQHF.

A word on this clone: An end of the junction differs from the germline gene, which may be a read error. The V call is TRBV3-1 (or the pseudogene TRBV3-2), the J call TRBJ1-2, with D perhaps TRBD1 (5 bases). The CDR3 is 15 residues long. Germline values: CDR1 LGHDT, CDR2 YNNKEL (reference sequence). The CDR3 loop reads CASSSYDRSNYGYTF. In nucleotides, the CDR3 is TGTGCCAGCAGCTCCTATGACAGATCTAACTATGGTTACACCTTC.

The gene calls are TRBV5-4 and TRBJ1-2, with D maybe TRBD1 (5 bases). The V and J ends lost 2 bases and 6 bases respectively, with 14 bases between them. The CDR3 is made up of 14 amino acids. Germline CDR1 SGHNT, CDR2 YYREEE (reference sequence). CDR3 bases: TGTGCCAGCAGCTTCATCTGGGACTCAAATGGCTACACCTTC. Protein product: CASSFIWDSNGYTF.

In this sample, this clone turned up a few times. V gene TRBV11-1 combines with J gene TRBJ1-6, with a weak D call TRBD1 (6 bases). The CDR3 covers 15 residues. In germline, CDR1 is SGHAT, CDR2 FQDESV (reference sequence). V lost 3 bases and J lost 7, with 13 bases in between. The CDR3 DNA follows: TGTGCCAGCAGCTTCGGACAGACCAAGAATTCACCCCTCCACTTT. Amino acid sequence: CASSFGQTKNSPLHF.

V is TRBV11-2 and J is TRBJ2-1; D perhaps matches TRBD1 (6 bases). With 3 bases removed from V and 7 bases from J, the gap between germline ends came to 16 bases. The CDR3 extends over 15 amino acids. Germline V gives CDR1 SGHAT, CDR2 FQNNGV. The CDR3 DNA is TGTGCCAGCAGCTTCACAGGGAGTGGATTAAATGAGCAGTTCTTC. It specifies CASSFTGSGLNEQFF. Using reference TRBV11-2 and TRBJ2-1 for the parts outside the CDR3, the full variable domain is EAGVAQSPRYKIIEKRQSVAFWCNPISGHATLYWYQQILGQGPKLLIQFQNNGVVDDSQLPKDRFSAERLKGVDSTLKIQPAKLEDSAVYLCASSFTGSGLNEQFFGPGTRLTVL.